The 17 T cell receptor beta chains given below trace back to one sample, sequenced in a study of blood T cell repertoires in COVID-19. Clones were read by immunoSEQ multiplex PCR, and TCRdb kept only the in-frame ones, dropping some. The sample has about 180,000 clones, approximately 85% seen once. The sequencing sample was made of peripheral blood. These receptors all come from an elderly woman with acute or convalescent COVID-19.

V usage is TRBV11-3 and J usage is TRBJ2-1; 8 bases match TRBD1. V was pared by 1 base and J by 6 bases, with 5 bases of the junction left unmatched. This CDR3 is built from 15 residues. CDR1 is SGHNT and CDR2 is YENEEA in the germline V gene. The CDR3 DNA follows: TGTGCCAGCAGCTTAGGGCAGGGGGCTACCAATGAGCAGTTCTTC. It is translated as CASSLGQGATNEQFF.

The V and J genes are TRBV11-1 and TRBJ2-7; TRBD2 is a possible D gene (5 bases). Deletions cut 5 bases from V and 0 bases from J, with 14 bases between. The CDR3 sequence is 15 residues long. Per the germline V gene, CDR1 is SGHAT and CDR2 is FQDESV (reference sequence). CDR3 loop: CASSLQRRSSYEQYF. Here the CDR3 DNA reads TGTGCCAGCAGCCTACAGCGGAGATCCTCCTACGAGCAGTACTTC.

In its sample, this clone was seen a few times. The chain joins TRBV11-2 to TRBJ1-2; 8 bases fit TRBD1. The germline CDR1 and CDR2 sequences are SGHAT and FQNNGV. Trimming took 5 bases from V and 5 from J; bases not matched to a gene: 4. The CDR3 spans 13 residues. CDR3 in DNA: TGTGCCAGCAGCCGGGACAGGAATTATGGCTACACCTTC. This sequence encodes CASSRDRNYGYTF.

V gene TRBV6-6 combines with J gene TRBJ2-7; 7 bases line up with TRBD1. CDR1 MNHNY and CDR2 SVGAGI come from the germline V gene (reference sequence). The CDR3 has 16 amino acids. Trimming cost V 0 bases and J 1 base; bases outside gene matches: 6. DNA for the CDR3: TGTGCCAGCAGTTACTCCCCGGGACAGAGTTCCTACGAGCAGTACTTC. Residues: CASSYSPGQSSYEQYF.

The genes are TRBV5-4 and TRBJ2-1, with D unclear. Trimming removed 4 bases at V and 8 bases at J, with 7 bases between. The V gene's germline CDR1 is SGHNT and CDR2 YYREEE (reference sequence). The CDR3 consists of 11 residues. The CDR3 DNA reads TGTGCCAGCAGCCTACTACATGAGCAGTTCTTC. This translates into CASSLLHEQFF.

This clone was detected only a few times. This chain uses TRBV7-6 with TRBJ2-7; D uncertain. This CDR3 region has 13 residues. V lost 5 bases and J lost 3, with 11 bases in between. Germline CDR1 reads SGHVS; CDR2 reads FNYEAQ. The CDR3 loop is CASSASPGYEQYF. The CDR3 DNA reads TGTGCCAGCAGCGCATCCCCAGGCTACGAGCAGTACTTC.

The chain joins TRBV9 to TRBJ2-1, with D hard to call. Per the germline V gene, CDR1 is SGDLS and CDR2 is YYNGEE. Trimming took off 4 bases at V and 5 bases at J, with 7 bases between the two ends. The CDR3 spans 12 residues. The CDR3 region has the DNA TGTGCCAGCAGCACTGGAGACAATGAGCAGTTCTTC. Encoded protein: CASSTGDNEQFF. The whole variable domain, remainder taken from reference TRBV9 and TRBJ2-1, is DSGVTQTPKHLITATGQRVTLRCSPRSGDLSVYWYQQSLDQGLQFLIQYYNGEERAKGNILERFSAQQFPDLHSELNLSSLELGDSALYFCASSTGDNEQFFGPGTRLTVL.

The chain combines TRBV11-1 with TRBJ2-1; D perhaps matches TRBD2 (5 bases). Germline V gives CDR1 SGHAT, CDR2 FQDESV (reference sequence). CDR3 length equals 15 residues. The V gene lost 1 base and the J gene lost 4 bases, with 11 bases spanning the gap. DNA of the CDR3: TGTGCCAGCAGCTTAGATAGCGCAGGTTACAATGAGCAGTTCTTC. Translated: CASSLDSAGYNEQFF.

CDR3 DNA: TGTGCCAGCATCCTGTACGAGCAGTACTTC. As protein: CASILYEQYF. The chain is built from TRBV5-4 and TRBJ2-7, with unresolved D. V was clipped by 6 bases and J by 4 bases, with 5 bases between them. There are 10 residues in the CDR3. Germline CDR1 SGHNT, CDR2 YYREEE (reference sequence).

The chain links TRBV6-2 or TRBV6-3 to TRBJ2-7; 9 bases fit TRBD2. After removal of 6 bases from V and 6 bases from J, the junction contained 18 bases not matched to a gene. Germline CDR1 MNHEY, CDR2 SVGEGT. The CDR3 sequence is 17 residues long. CDR3 protein: CASSLRTGGGGAVEQYF. CDR3 sequence (DNA): TGTGCCAGCAGCCTCCGGACGGGTGGCGGGGGGGCCGTCGAGCAGTACTTC.

This clone came up once. The J gene is TRBJ1-6, the V gene TRBV3-1 (or the pseudogene TRBV3-2), with D perhaps matching TRBD1 (5 bases). The germline CDR1 and CDR2 sequences are LGHDT and YNNKEL (reference sequence). Trimming removed 3 bases at V and 7 bases at J, with 10 bases between. The CDR3 covers 14 residues. The CDR3 sequence: CASSHAQENSPLHF. As DNA, the CDR3 is TGTGCCAGCAGCCATGCACAGGAAAATTCACCCCTCCACTTT.

V and J are TRBV11-2 and TRBJ1-1; the D is unclear. In germline, CDR1 is SGHAT, CDR2 FQNNGV. Trimming took off 3 bases at V and 1 base at J, with 9 bases between the two ends. The length of the CDR3 is 14 residues. DNA for the CDR3: TGTGCCAGCAGCTTTAGCGACCCGAACACTGAAGCTTTCTTT. Amino acid sequence: CASSFSDPNTEAFF.

The gene calls are TRBV5-4 and TRBJ2-3; D is possibly TRBD1 (5 bases). Trimming took 4 bases from V and 2 from J, leaving 11 bases between them. From germline, CDR1 is SGHNT and CDR2 YYREEE (reference sequence). The CDR3 runs 14 residues. In DNA, the CDR3 is TGTGCCAGCAGCCAGGGAACCTCCACAGATACGCAGTATTTT. Translating it yields CASSQGTSTDTQYF.

This clone has more than one count but fewer than ten. CDR3 loop: CSAKARAAAFF. Written as DNA, the CDR3 is TGCAGTGCTAAGGCGAGGGCTGCGGCTTTCTTT. This chain connects TRBV20-1 to TRBJ1-1; the D is unclear. CDR3 length: 11 residues. From germline, CDR1 is DFQATT and CDR2 SNEGSKA (reference sequence). V lost 4 bases and J lost 11, with 14 bases in between.

This chain uses TRBV4-2 with TRBJ2-1; 8 positions match TRBD2. There are 14 residues in the CDR3. V shed 4 bases, J shed 7 bases, and the junction held 6 bases outside the gene matches. Germline-derived CDR1 and CDR2 are LGHNA and YNFKEQ. The CDR3 protein is CASSRRLAYNEQFF. The CDR3 DNA is TGTGCCAGCAGCCGAAGACTAGCGTATAATGAGCAGTTCTTC.

This sequence joins TRBV11-2 and TRBJ2-2, with D possibly TRBD2 on 7 matching bases. The CDR3 runs to 15 residues. Germline CDR1 and CDR2: SGHAT and FQNNGV. Deletions cut 5 bases from V and 8 bases from J, with 18 bases between. The CDR3 bases are TGTGCCAGCAGCCCGAGGGGGAGGGCCCCGGGGGAGCTGTTTTTT. It yields the protein CASSPRGRAPGELFF.

The CDR3: CASSQGEGGRVGQPQHF. The CDR3 nucleotides are TGCGCCAGCAGCCAAGGTGAGGGAGGCAGGGTCGGTCAGCCCCAGCATTTT. The V gene is TRBV4-1, the J gene TRBJ1-5; weak D call: TRBD1 (5 bases). The CDR3 runs 17 residues. Per germline, CDR1 MGHRA and CDR2 YSYEKL. V dropped 1 base and J dropped 6 bases, with 19 bases sitting between them.